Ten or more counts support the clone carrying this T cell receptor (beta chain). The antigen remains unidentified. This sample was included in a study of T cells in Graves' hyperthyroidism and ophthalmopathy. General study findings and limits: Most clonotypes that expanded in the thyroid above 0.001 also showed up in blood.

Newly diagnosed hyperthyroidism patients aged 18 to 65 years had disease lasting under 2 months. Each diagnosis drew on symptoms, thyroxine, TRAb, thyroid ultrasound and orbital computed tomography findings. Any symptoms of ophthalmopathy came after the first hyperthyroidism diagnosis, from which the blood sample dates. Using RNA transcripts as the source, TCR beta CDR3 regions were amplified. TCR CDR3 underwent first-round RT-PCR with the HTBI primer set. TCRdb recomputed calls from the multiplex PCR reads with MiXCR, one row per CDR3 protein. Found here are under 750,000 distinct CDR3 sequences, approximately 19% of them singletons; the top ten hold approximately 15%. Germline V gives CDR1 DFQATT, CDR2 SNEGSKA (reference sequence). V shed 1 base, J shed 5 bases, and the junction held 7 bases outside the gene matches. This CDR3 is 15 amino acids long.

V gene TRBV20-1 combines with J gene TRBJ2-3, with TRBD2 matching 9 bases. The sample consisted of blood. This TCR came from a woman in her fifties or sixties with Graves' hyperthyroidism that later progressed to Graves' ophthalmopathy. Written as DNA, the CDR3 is TGCAGTGCTAGAGTGGCGGGGGGGCCAATAGATACGCAGTATTTT. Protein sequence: CSARVAGGPIDTQYF.